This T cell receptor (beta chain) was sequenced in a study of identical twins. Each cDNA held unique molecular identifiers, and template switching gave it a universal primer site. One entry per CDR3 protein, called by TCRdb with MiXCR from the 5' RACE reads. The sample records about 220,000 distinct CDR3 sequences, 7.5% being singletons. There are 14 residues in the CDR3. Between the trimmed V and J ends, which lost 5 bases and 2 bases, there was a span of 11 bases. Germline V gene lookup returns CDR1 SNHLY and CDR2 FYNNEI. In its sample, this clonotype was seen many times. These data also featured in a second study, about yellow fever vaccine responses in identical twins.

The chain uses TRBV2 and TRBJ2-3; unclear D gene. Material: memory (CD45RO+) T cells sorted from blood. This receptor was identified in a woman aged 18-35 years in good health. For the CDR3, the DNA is TGTGCCAGCAGTCGCACAGAACACACAGATACGCAGTATTTT. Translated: CASSRTEHTDTQYF. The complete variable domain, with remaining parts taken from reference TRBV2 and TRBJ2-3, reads EPEVTQTPSHQVTQMGQEVILRCVPISNHLYFYWYRQILGQKVEFLVSFYNNEISEKSEIFDDQFSVERPDGSNFTLKIRSTKLEDSAMYFCASSRTEHTDTQYFGPGTRLTVL.